These 2 T cell receptor beta chains were all obtained from the same sample, sequenced in a study of blood T cell repertoires in COVID-19. The table came from immunoSEQ multiplex PCR; TCRdb's copy has only in-frame clones and leaves some out. The sample includes around 120,000 clones, 65% to 80% of them seen just once. Specimen: peripheral blood. The receptors were sampled from a man aged 45-65 years with acute or convalescent COVID-19.

There are many counts of this clone. The chain carries TRBV4-1 and TRBJ2-5; 9 bases agree with TRBD2. The CDR3 is 14 residues long. CDR1 is MGHRA and CDR2 is YSYEKL in the germline V gene. Trimming removed 4 bases from V and 4 bases from J; junction bases left unmatched: 4. The CDR3 DNA reads TGCGCCAGCAGCCCAATGACTAGCGGAGAGACCCAGTACTTC. Its protein product is CASSPMTSGETQYF.

The rearrangement links TRBV18 to TRBJ1-4, with no clear D. The V end was cut by 0 bases, the J end by 6 bases, with 5 bases between. In germline, CDR1 is KGHSH, CDR2 LQKENI. The CDR3 is 13 residues long. The DNA for the CDR3 is TGTGCCAGCTCACCACCTCATTATGAAAAACTGTTTTTT. Its translation is CASSPPHYEKLFF.